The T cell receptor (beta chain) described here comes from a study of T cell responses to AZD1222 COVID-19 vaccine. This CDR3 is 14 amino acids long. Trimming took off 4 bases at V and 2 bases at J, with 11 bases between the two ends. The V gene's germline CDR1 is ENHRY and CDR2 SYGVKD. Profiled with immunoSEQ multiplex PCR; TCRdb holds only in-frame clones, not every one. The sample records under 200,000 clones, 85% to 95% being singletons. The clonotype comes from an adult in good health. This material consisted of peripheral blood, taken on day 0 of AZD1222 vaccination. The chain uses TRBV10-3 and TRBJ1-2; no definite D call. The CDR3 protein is CAISVRPENYGYTF. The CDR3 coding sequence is TGTGCCATCAGTGTGCGGCCGGAAAACTATGGCTACACCTTC.